The 18 T cell receptor beta chains given below trace back to one sample, sequenced in a study of ipilimumab plus nivolumab after autologous stem cell transplantation. Some clones are missing from TCRdb's copy, which holds only in-frame ones; the method was immunoSEQ multiplex PCR. Of around 21,000 clones in the sample, 70% to 80% were seen once. Sequencing used PBMCs, obtained in a trial of ipilimumab plus nivolumab as post-transplant consolidation. Receptors originate from a male donor with diffuse large B-cell lymphoma.

The V call is TRBV6-5, the J call TRBJ1-2; D not resolved. V dropped 5 bases and J dropped 0 bases, with 13 bases sitting between them. Germline-derived CDR1 and CDR2 are MNHEY and SVGAGI. The CDR3 has 15 residues. The CDR3 is CASSPRYSTNYGYTF. CDR3 DNA: TGTGCCAGCAGTCCGAGATATTCAACTAACTATGGCTACACCTTC.

The chain uses TRBV5-1 and TRBJ2-5, with TRBD2 as a possible D gene (5 bases). The CDR3 runs to 16 residues. CDR1 and CDR2 (germline): SGHRS, YFSETQ. The V end was cut by 6 bases, the J end by 2 bases, with 20 bases between. The CDR3 region has the DNA TGCGCCAGCACCACCTCATTCGCCCCGGGGCAAGAGACCCAGTACTTC. Translating it yields CASTTSFAPGQETQYF.

The chain uses TRBV21-1 and TRBJ1-5; TRBD1 is taken as the D call from the table, unchecked against the DNA. TRBV21-1 is a pseudogene locus. The CDR3 consists of 16 residues. The CDR3 region has the DNA TGTGCCAGCAGCAAAGGGGTCCAGGGTAGCAATCAGCCCCAGCATTTT. It is translated as CASSKGVQGSNQPQHF.

This chain joins TRBV19 and TRBJ2-2, with a tentative D call TRBD2 (5 bases). Germline assignment: CDR1 LNHDA and CDR2 SQIVND (reference sequence). V was clipped by 0 bases and J by 5 bases, with 13 bases between them. This CDR3 has 16 residues. The CDR3 here is CASSIDPSSWTGELFF. DNA of the CDR3: TGTGCCAGTAGTATAGATCCCTCTAGCTGGACCGGGGAGCTGTTTTTT.

The chain recombines TRBV10-3 with TRBJ2-7; the D is unclear. V was trimmed by 0 bases and J by 4 bases, leaving 10 bases between them. Germline V gives CDR1 ENHRY, CDR2 SYGVKD. The CDR3 extends over 14 amino acids. CDR3 nucleotides: TGTGCCATCAGTGAGTCGCAGCCACAGTACGAGCAGTACTTC. Translating it yields CAISESQPQYEQYF.

V is TRBV9 and J is TRBJ2-1, with D possibly TRBD2 on 5 matching bases. The CDR3 covers 15 residues. CDR1 SGDLS and CDR2 YYNGEE come from the germline V gene. V gave up 0 bases and J gave up 10 bases, with 17 bases separating them. The CDR3: CASSVGPSIESEQFF. DNA for the CDR3: TGTGCCAGCAGCGTAGGGCCTAGCATCGAGTCAGAGCAGTTCTTC.

The chain carries TRBV9 and TRBJ2-6, with D perhaps assigned TRBD1 or TRBD2 (6 bases each). CDR1 is SGDLS and CDR2 is YYNGEE in the germline V gene. V was pared by 4 bases and J by 4 bases, with 12 bases between. This CDR3 has 15 amino acids. CDR3: CASSPGGTGANVLTF. CDR3 nucleotides: TGTGCCAGCAGCCCGGGCGGGACAGGGGCCAACGTCCTGACTTTC. The full variable domain, with the rest looked up from reference TRBV9 and TRBJ2-6, is DSGVTQTPKHLITATGQRVTLRCSPRSGDLSVYWYQQSLDQGLQFLIQYYNGEERAKGNILERFSAQQFPDLHSELNLSSLELGDSALYFCASSPGGTGANVLTFGAGSRLTVL.

The chain combines TRBV6-6 with TRBJ2-6, with D unclear. Germline V gene data show CDR1 as MNHNY and CDR2 as SVGAGI (reference sequence). V was cut by 4 bases and J by 0 bases, with 10 bases left in between. The CDR3 is made up of 16 amino acids. The CDR3 is CASSSPTPSGANVLTF. The CDR3 DNA reads TGTGCCAGCAGTTCACCCACGCCCTCTGGGGCCAACGTCCTGACTTTC.

For this clone: The junction shows a germline mismatch at one end, possibly a read error. The rearrangement links TRBV7-2 to TRBJ2-7; 8 nucleotides agree with TRBD2. This CDR3 is built from 15 residues. Germline-derived CDR1 and CDR2 are SGHTA and FQGNSA. The CDR3 bases are TGTGTCAGCAGCGCAGCCGGGACTAGCTCCTACGAGCAGTACTTC. Protein sequence: CVSSAAGTSSYEQYF.

The V call is TRBV6-6, the J call TRBJ1-2, with TRBD1 as a possible D gene (5 bases). V lost 7 bases, J lost 0 bases, and 12 bases lay in between. The CDR3 loop spans 14 amino acids. Germline CDR1 reads MNHNY; CDR2 reads SVGAGI (reference sequence). The CDR3 loop is CASTAQTANYGYTF. The CDR3 DNA reads as TGTGCCAGCACCGCCCAGACAGCTAACTATGGCTACACCTTC.

The chain has TRBV6-5 and TRBJ1-4, with D unresolved. Germline CDR1 is MNHEY and CDR2 is SVGAGI. The V gene lost 6 bases and the J gene lost 0 bases, with 8 bases spanning the gap. The length of the CDR3 is 14 residues. The CDR3 DNA follows: TGTGCCAGCAGATCTACGACAACTAATGAAAAACTGTTTTTT. It encodes CASRSTTTNEKLFF.

A few counts support this clone. A single base separates this from a much larger clone, so it may be a read error. Other DNA sequences in the sample encode the same CDR3. J is TRBJ2-5 and V is TRBV29-1; 8 bases agree with TRBD2. Losses at the gene ends were 3 bases for V and 1 base for J; bases not matched to a gene: 19. CDR1 is SQVTM, CDR2 ANQGSEA, per germline. The CDR3 extends over 19 amino acids. The CDR3 spells CSVDGGGTRGGTSQETQYF. For the CDR3, the DNA is TGCAGCGTTGACGGGGGGGGGACTCGCGGGGGGACCAGCCAAGAGACCCAGTACTTC.

The chain uses TRBV29-1 and TRBJ2-1, with no clear D. CDR3 length: 11 amino acids. With 5 bases removed from V and 6 bases from J, the gap between germline ends came to 8 bases. Germline V gene lookup returns CDR1 SQVTM and CDR2 ANQGSEA. Here the CDR3 DNA reads TGCAGCGTTCCGCTTACCAATGAGCAGTTCTTC. This sequence encodes CSVPLTNEQFF.

The rearrangement joins TRBV7-2 to TRBJ1-1; D remains ambiguous. V was cut by 5 bases and J by 1 base, with 8 bases left in between. In germline, CDR1 is SGHTA, CDR2 FQGNSA. CDR3 length: 13 residues. The CDR3 here is CASSNQQNTEAFF. The CDR3 region has the DNA TGTGCCAGCAGCAATCAACAGAACACTGAAGCTTTCTTT.

This clone appeared once. In nucleotides, the CDR3 is TGTGCCAGCAGACTGGACACTAATTCACCCCTCCACTTT. This translates into CASRLDTNSPLHF. This chain uses TRBV6-5 with TRBJ1-6, with D possibly matching TRBD1 (5 bases). The germline gives CDR1 MNHEY, CDR2 SVGAGI. This CDR3 region has 13 residues. The V and J ends lost 6 bases and 6 bases respectively, with 9 bases between them.

Notes on this clone: This CDR3 is also generated by other DNA sequences in the sample. V and J are TRBV27 and TRBJ2-7, with TRBD2 as a possible D gene (6 bases). The CDR3 is 15 residues long. V was clipped by 3 bases and J by 0 bases, with 12 bases between them. Per the germline V gene, CDR1 is MNHEY and CDR2 is SMNVEV (reference sequence). CDR3 sequence: CASSLERGSSYEQYF. For the CDR3, the DNA is TGTGCCAGCAGTTTGGAACGGGGGAGCTCCTACGAGCAGTACTTC.

The chain recombines TRBV7-8 with TRBJ2-3, with 7 bases aligning to TRBD1. The CDR3 runs 15 residues. V gave up 5 bases and J gave up 0 bases; unmatched junction bases: 5. Per germline, CDR1 SGHVS and CDR2 FQNEAQ. The CDR3 DNA reads TGTGCCAGCAGCACCCACAGGGGAAGCACAGATACGCAGTATTTT. This sequence encodes CASSTHRGSTDTQYF. The whole variable domain, remainder taken from reference TRBV7-8 and TRBJ2-3, is GAGVSQSPRYKVAKRGQDVALRCDPISGHVSLFWYQQALGQGPEFLTYFQNEAQLDKSGLPSDRFFAERPEGSVSTLKIQRTQQEDSAVYLCASSTHRGSTDTQYFGPGTRLTVL.

V is TRBV11-3 and J is TRBJ2-5; D not resolved. Germline CDR1 SGHNT, CDR2 YENEEA. V was trimmed by 1 base and J by 2 bases, leaving 14 bases between them. The CDR3 is 16 residues long. CDR3 sequence: CASSLGLMVEQETQYF. DNA for the CDR3: TGTGCCAGCAGCTTAGGCCTTATGGTAGAGCAAGAGACCCAGTACTTC.